The clone carrying this TCR beta chain showed up just a few times. Its antigen is not known. This specimen comes from a study of spatial heterogeneity in lung cancer. As for the study in general: Tumor regions showed TCR transcript counts that correlated strongly with a T cell module score from matched bulk RNA-seq.

The germline CDR1 and CDR2 sequences are MDHEN and SYDVKM. With V trimmed by 5 bases and J by 1 base, 5 bases remained unmatched. The CDR3 has 16 amino acids. Every individual TCR cDNA molecule carried its own unique molecular identifier, which allowed correction of PCR and sequencing errors. TCRdb redid the calling of the 5' RACE reads with MiXCR, one entry per CDR3 protein. The sample has about 100,000 distinct CDR3 sequences, about 4.4% seen once; the top ten hold 21%. Indicated time point: sample taken at primary tumor resection. Overall study results and limits: Mutation tallies in tumors tracked expanded intratumoral alpha and beta TCR counts.

The sample in question was lung tumor tissue, obtained at surgery. This clonotype originated in a male donor with early-stage non-small cell lung cancer. The chain employs TRBV28 and TRBJ2-3, with 11 positions matching TRBD2. The CDR3 region has the DNA TGTGCCAGCAGTGAACTAGCGGGGGCGGGCACAGATACGCAGTATTTT. Its protein is CASSELAGAGTDTQYF.